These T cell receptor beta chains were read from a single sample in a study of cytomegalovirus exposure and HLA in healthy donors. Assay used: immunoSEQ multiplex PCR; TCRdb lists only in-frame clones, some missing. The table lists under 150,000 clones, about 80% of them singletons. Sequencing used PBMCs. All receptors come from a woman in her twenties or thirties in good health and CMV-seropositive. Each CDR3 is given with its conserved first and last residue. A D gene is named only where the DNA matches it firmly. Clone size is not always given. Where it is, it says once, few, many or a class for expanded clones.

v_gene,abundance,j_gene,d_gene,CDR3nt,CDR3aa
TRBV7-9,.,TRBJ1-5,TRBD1,TGTGCCAGCAGCTTGGCGAGACAGGGAGGAAGCAATCAGCCCCAGCATTTT,CASSLARQGGSNQPQHF
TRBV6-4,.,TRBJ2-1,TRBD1,TGTGCCAGCAGTGAAGGTGGACAGGACTACAATGAGCAGTTCTTC,CASSEGGQDYNEQFF
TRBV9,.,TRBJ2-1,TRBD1,TGTGCCAGCAGCGCCCATTACAGGGGGACCTACAATGAGCAGTTCTTC,CASSAHYRGTYNEQFF
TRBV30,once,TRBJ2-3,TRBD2,TGTGCCTGGAGTGTAGGTAGCGGGGCCCCAGATACGCAGTATTTT,CAWSVGSGAPDTQYF
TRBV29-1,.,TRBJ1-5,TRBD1,TGCAGCGTTGTCACAGGGGATCAGCCCCAGCATTTT,CSVVTGDQPQHF
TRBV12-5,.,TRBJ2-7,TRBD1,TGTGCTAGTGGTTTGTCTGGGACAGAGCTTTCCTACGAGCAGTACTTC,CASGLSGTELSYEQYF
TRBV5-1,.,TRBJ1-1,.,TGCGCCAGCAGCCTAGGAGCTCCGGACACTGAAGCTTTCTTT,CASSLGAPDTEAFF
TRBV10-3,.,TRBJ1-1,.,TGTGCCACGTGCGCGGCGGGCACTGAAGCTTTCTTT,CATCAAGTEAFF
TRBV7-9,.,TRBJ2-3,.,TGTGCCAGCAGCTTAGTGAGAGATACGCAGTATTTT,CASSLVRDTQYF
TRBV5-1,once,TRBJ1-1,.,TGCGCCAGCAGCTTGACAGGGATGGGCACTGAAGCTTTCTTT,CASSLTGMGTEAFF
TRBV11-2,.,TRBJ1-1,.,TGTGCCAGCAGCTATGGGCCGACAGGAGCTTTCTTT,CASSYGPTGAFF
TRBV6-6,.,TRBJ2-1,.,TGTGCCAGCAGCTCGGGACTCCTCTCCTACAATGAGCAGTTCTTC,CASSSGLLSYNEQFF
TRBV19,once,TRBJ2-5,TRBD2,TGTGCCAGTAGTATGGGAAGGCGGGAGGGACCAAAGACCCAGTACTTC,CASSMGRREGPKTQYF
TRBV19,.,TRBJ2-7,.,TGTGCCAGTAGTATTGTCGGCGGGGGCGGGGAGCAGTACTTC,CASSIVGGGGEQYF
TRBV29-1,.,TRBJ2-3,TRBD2,TGCAGCGTTGAAGATCTGAGCGGGAGGACAGATACGCAGTATTTT,CSVEDLSGRTDTQYF
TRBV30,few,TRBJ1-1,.,TGTGCCTGGAGTACCTCCAGGAGGGCACGTCGCACTGAAGCTTTCTTT,CAWSTSRRARRTEAFF
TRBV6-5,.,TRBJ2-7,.,TGTGCCAGCAGTGACAGCTACGAGCAGTACTTC,CASSDSYEQYF
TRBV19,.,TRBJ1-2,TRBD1,TGTGCCAGTAGCTACCGGGACAGGGACCCGTTTAAGTATGGCTACACCTTC,CASSYRDRDPFKYGYTF
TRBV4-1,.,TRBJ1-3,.,TGCGCCAGCAGCCAAGATCCCCCCGCGGGCTATAGCTCTGGAAACACCATATATTTT,CASSQDPPAGYSSGNTIYF
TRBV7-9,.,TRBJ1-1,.,TGTGCCAGCAGCTTAGGTCTAGACGACACTGAAGCTTTCTTT,CASSLGLDDTEAFF
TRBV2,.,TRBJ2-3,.,TGTGCCAGCAAAGTTAGCGGTTCCACAGATACGCAGTATTTT,CASKVSGSTDTQYF
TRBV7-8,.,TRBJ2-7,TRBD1,TGTGCCAGCAGCTTACCGGGACAGCACTACGAGCAGTACTTC,CASSLPGQHYEQYF
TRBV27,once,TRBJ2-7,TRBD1,TGTGCCAGCAGTTTACGAGCGTCCGGGACAGGCGACGAGCAGTACTTC,CASSLRASGTGDEQYF
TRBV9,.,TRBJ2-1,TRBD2,TGTGCCAGCAGCGTAGAGGCTAGCGGAACCTACAATGAGCAGTTCTTC,CASSVEASGTYNEQFF
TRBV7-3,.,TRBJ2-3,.,TGTGCCAGCCAGGCGAGTGTGGGCACAGATACGCAGTATTTT,CASQASVGTDTQYF
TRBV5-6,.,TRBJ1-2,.,TGTGCCAGCAGCTTGTCAGGGACAACTGTCTATGGCTACACCTTC,CASSLSGTTVYGYTF
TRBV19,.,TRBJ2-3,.,TGTGCCAGTAGTAGGACAGTCACAGATACGCAGTATTTT,CASSRTVTDTQYF
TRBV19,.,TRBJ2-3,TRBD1,TGTGCCAGTAGTAGCCAGCGACAGGGTGATACAGATACGCAGTATTTT,CASSSQRQGDTDTQYF
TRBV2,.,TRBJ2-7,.,TGTGCCAGCACCGATTCCCTATGGGGCGGACAGACCTACGAGCAGTACTTC,CASTDSLWGGQTYEQYF
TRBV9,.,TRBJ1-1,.,TGTGCCAGCAGCGGAGAGGTCCCTGAAGCTTTCTTT,CASSGEVPEAFF
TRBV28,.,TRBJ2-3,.,TGTGCCAGCAGTTATGACCGTGGAGCGCAGTATTTT,CASSYDRGAQYF
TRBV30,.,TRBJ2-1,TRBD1,TGTGCCTGGGGGGGACAGGGGGCGAACAATGAGCAGTTCTTC,CAWGGQGANNEQFF
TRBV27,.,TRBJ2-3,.,TGTGCCAGCAGCTACAGCCTCGAATACAGCACAGATACGCAGTATTTT,CASSYSLEYSTDTQYF
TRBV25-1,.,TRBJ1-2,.,TGTGCCAGCAGTGAGGGAGGGGGCTATGGCTACACCTTC,CASSEGGGYGYTF
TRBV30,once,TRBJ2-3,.,TGTGCCTGGAGTGTCGGAGGGGGCGCCGCAGATACGCAGTATTTT,CAWSVGGGAADTQYF
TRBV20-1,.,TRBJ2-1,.,TGCAGTGCTTTTAGCAATGAGCAGTTCTTC,CSAFSNEQFF
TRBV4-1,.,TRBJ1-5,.,TGCGCCAGCAGCCAAGCAGTCAGTCAGCCCCAGCATTTT,CASSQAVSQPQHF
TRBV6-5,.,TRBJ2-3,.,TGTGCCAGCAGTTACTCTCTCCGCACAGATACGCAGTATTTT,CASSYSLRTDTQYF
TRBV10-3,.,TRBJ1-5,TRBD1,TGTGCCATCAGTGAGCCGGGACAGGGTGGACAGCCCCAGCATTTT,CAISEPGQGGQPQHF
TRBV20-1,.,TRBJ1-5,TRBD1,TGCAGTGCTAGAGATTTAGGACAGGAGCATTTT,CSARDLGQEHF
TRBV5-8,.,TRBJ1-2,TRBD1,TGTGCCAGCAGCGTGGGACAGGGGAACTATGACTACACCTTC,CASSVGQGNYDYTF
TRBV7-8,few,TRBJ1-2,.,TGTGCCAGCAGCTTAGCGCAGGGAGGGGTTTATGGCTACACCTTC,CASSLAQGGVYGYTF
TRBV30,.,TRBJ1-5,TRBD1,TGTGCCTGGAGTGCCGGGACAGGGAACCAGCCCCAGCATTTT,CAWSAGTGNQPQHF
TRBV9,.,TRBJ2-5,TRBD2,TGTGCCAGCAGCGTGCCTGGGACTAGCGGGGAACAAAAAGAGACCCAGTACTTC,CASSVPGTSGEQKETQYF
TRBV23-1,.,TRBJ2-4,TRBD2,TGCGCCGCCAAGAAGGGACTAGCGGGCATTCAGTACTTC,CAAKKGLAGIQYF
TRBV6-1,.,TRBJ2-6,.,TGTGCCAGTAGACGGGATGCTGGGGCCAACGTCCTGACTTTC,CASRRDAGANVLTF
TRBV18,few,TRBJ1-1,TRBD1,TGTGCCAGCTCACAGCAGGGGGAGGCTGAAGCTTTCTTT,CASSQQGEAEAFF
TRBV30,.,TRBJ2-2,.,TGTGCCTGGAGTCAGCGGGCGAACACCGGGGAGCTGTTTTTT,CAWSQRANTGELFF
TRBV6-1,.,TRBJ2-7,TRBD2,TGTGCCAGCAGTTTCTGGACTAGCTCCTACGAGCAGTACTTC,CASSFWTSSYEQYF
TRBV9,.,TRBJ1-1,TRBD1,TGTGCCAGCAGCGTCCTAACAGGGGGCCCAGCTTTCTTT,CASSVLTGGPAFF
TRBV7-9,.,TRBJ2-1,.,TGTGCCAGCAGCATACCCCCCCCGGGTATAGCGTCAGCGAATGAGCAGTTCTTC,CASSIPPPGIASANEQFF
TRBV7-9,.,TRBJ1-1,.,TGTGCCAGCAACCCGCCCCCATCGGGGAACACTGAAGCTTTCTTT,CASNPPPSGNTEAFF
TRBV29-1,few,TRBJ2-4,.,TGCAGCGTTGAAGACGGGGCCAAAAACATTCAGTACTTC,CSVEDGAKNIQYF
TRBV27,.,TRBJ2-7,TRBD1,TGTGCCAGCAGTAGGGACAGGGGTGAGACCTACGAGCAGTACTTC,CASSRDRGETYEQYF
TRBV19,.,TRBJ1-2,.,TGTGCCAGTATCCCGGAGAGAACGTCAAACTATGGCTACACCTTC,CASIPERTSNYGYTF
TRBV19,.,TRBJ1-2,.,TGTGCCAGTAGCCCGGACAGCGCCCAGAGTCACACCTTC,CASSPDSAQSHTF
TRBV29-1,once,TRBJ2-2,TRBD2,TGCAGCGTCAGCGGGGTGAACACCGGGGAGCTGTTTTTT,CSVSGVNTGELFF